One and the same sample provided the 32 T cell receptor beta chains below, sequenced in a study of cytomegalovirus exposure and HLA in healthy donors. The PCR made use of 60 Vbeta and 13 Jbeta primers. Produced via immunoSEQ multiplex PCR; TCRdb's table is partial and in-frame only. The repertoire holds 150,000 to 200,000 clones, approximately 67% seen once, with around 3% in the top ten. The source material was PBMCs. The receptor source for this set is a man aged 35 to 55 in good health and CMV-seronegative.

This clone showed up just a few times. The chain joins TRBV6-1 to TRBJ2-3; TRBD2 aligns across 12 bases. Unmatched junction bases numbered 3, after V lost 4 bases and J lost 4 bases. The CDR3 contains 15 residues. Germline V gene lookup returns CDR1 MNHNS and CDR2 SASEGT. The CDR3 DNA sequence: TGTGCCAGCAGTGGGACTAGCGGGAAGTCAGATACGCAGTATTTT. Translation gives CASSGTSGKSDTQYF.

The table lists this clone with a few counts. The gene calls are TRBV5-4 and TRBJ1-1; D remains ambiguous. The CDR3 has 13 amino acids. V lost 4 bases to trimming and J lost 4 bases, with 11 bases between them. CDR1 is SGHNT, CDR2 YYREEE, per germline (reference sequence). DNA for the CDR3: TGTGCCAGCAGCACGGTAAGCGTCACTGAAGCTTTCTTT. This gives the protein CASSTVSVTEAFF.

The DNA of the CDR3 is TGTGCCAGCAAAGGCGGCGGGATTGGTAGCAATGAGCAGTTCTTC. The encoded protein is CASKGGGIGSNEQFF. The chain is built from TRBV21-1 and TRBJ2-1; the table's D call, TRBD2, has no DNA check behind it. TRBV21-1 is a documented pseudogene. The CDR3 sequence is 15 residues long.

The J gene is TRBJ1-2, the V gene TRBV4-3; unclear D gene. V was pared by 5 bases and J by 0 bases, with 10 bases between. CDR3 length: 14 residues. The V gene's germline CDR1 is LGHNA and CDR2 YSLEER. DNA for the CDR3: TGCGCCAGCAGCACGCCGGGAACTAACTATGGCTACACCTTC. Its translation is CASSTPGTNYGYTF.

The chain carries TRBV6-5 and TRBJ1-2, with D perhaps matching TRBD1 (5 bases). The CDR3 consists of 14 residues. Germline V gene sequence: CDR1 MNHEY, CDR2 SVGAGI. V was cut by 9 bases and J by 4 bases, with 18 bases left in between. The CDR3 loop is CASTAGEISYGYTF. Here the CDR3 DNA reads TGTGCCAGTACCGCGGGGGAGATTTCCTATGGCTACACCTTC.

The chain is built from TRBV7-2 and TRBJ1-1; D uncertain. This CDR3 has 16 amino acids. Germline assignment: CDR1 SGHTA and CDR2 FQGNSA. Trimming took off 1 base at V and 1 base at J, with 13 bases between the two ends. The DNA of the CDR3 is TGTACCAGCAGCTTAGGGGCGGGAGGCGGGAACACTGAAGCTTTCTTT. Translated: CTSSLGAGGGNTEAFF.

The chain joins TRBV5-1 to TRBJ2-5; 7 bases fit TRBD2. From germline, CDR1 is SGHRS and CDR2 YFSETQ. This CDR3 is 15 amino acids long. The J segment lost 1 base and the V segment lost 4 bases, leaving 7 bases of the junction unmatched. The CDR3 protein is CASSRTSGPQETQYF. The CDR3 DNA reads TGCGCCAGCAGCCGGACTAGTGGGCCCCAAGAGACCCAGTACTTC.

The V gene is TRBV11-3, the J gene TRBJ2-2; tentative D call: TRBD1 (7 bases). V lost 5 bases and J 1 base, leaving 20 bases between the germline ends. This CDR3 has 18 amino acids. Germline V gene sequence: CDR1 SGHNT, CDR2 YENEEA. The CDR3 nucleotides read TGTGCCAGCAGCCCAGAACTGGGGGGACAGCTGAACACCGGGGAGCTGTTTTTT. Its translation is CASSPELGGQLNTGELFF.

The V call is TRBV30, the J call TRBJ2-3; unclear D gene. This CDR3 region has 14 residues. Germline CDR1 and CDR2: GTSNPN and SVGIG (reference sequence). V gave up 3 bases and J gave up 0 bases, with 10 bases separating them. For the CDR3, the DNA is TGTGCCTGGAGAAGAGTTCCTAGCACAGATACGCAGTATTTT. Translating gives CAWRRVPSTDTQYF.

This clone was observed a single time. The chain carries TRBV7-2 and TRBJ1-3; maybe TRBD1 (6 bases). The V gene's germline CDR1 is SGHTA and CDR2 FQGNSA. This CDR3 region has 16 residues. V lost 2 bases, J lost 0 bases, and 11 bases lay in between. The CDR3 nucleotides are TGTGCCAGCAGCTTAACAGGGCAGAGCTCTGGAAACACCATATATTTT. Amino acids: CASSLTGQSSGNTIYF. Supplemented by reference TRBV7-2 and TRBJ1-3, the full variable domain reads GAGVSQSPSNKVTEKGKDVELRCDPISGHTALYWYRQSLGQGLEFLIYFQGNSAPDKSGLPSDRFSAERTGGSVSTLTIQRTQQEDSAVYLCASSLTGQSSGNTIYFGEGSWLTVV.

This clone was observed a few times. This chain uses TRBV21-1 with TRBJ1-4; the DNA was not used to check the table's D call, TRBD1. TRBV21-1 is given as a pseudogene. CDR3 length: 15 residues. The CDR3 DNA reads as TGTGCCAGCAGCTCGTGGGACAGGGCTAATGAAAAACTGTTTTTT. It specifies CASSSWDRANEKLFF.

This clone was seen only once. The rearrangement joins TRBV18 to TRBJ2-3; 9 nucleotides agree with TRBD1. V lost 3 bases, J lost 4 bases, and 2 bases stayed unmatched. Looked up from germline, CDR1 is KGHSH and CDR2 is LQKENI. This CDR3 is built from 14 residues. The CDR3 reads CASSPTGGADTQYF. Here the CDR3 DNA reads TGTGCCAGCTCACCTACAGGGGGCGCAGATACGCAGTATTTT.

The V gene is TRBV30, the J gene TRBJ1-4; the D is unclear. The germline CDR1 and CDR2 sequences are GTSNPN and SVGIG (reference sequence). V lost 0 bases to trimming and J lost 8 bases, with 13 bases between them. CDR3 size: 14 residues. The CDR3 loop is CAWSVDRLGEKLFF. CDR3 nucleotides: TGTGCCTGGAGTGTAGATCGTCTTGGCGAAAAACTGTTTTTT.

The DNA of the CDR3 is TGTGCCAGCAGCTTGGAATCCAGTCGCACAGATACGCAGTATTTT. Protein sequence: CASSLESSRTDTQYF. The gene calls are TRBV5-5 and TRBJ2-3; D gene uncertain. V was cut by 0 bases and J by 1 base, with 9 bases left in between. This CDR3 has 15 residues. Germline CDR1 reads SGHKS; CDR2 reads YYEKEE (reference sequence).

The chain joins TRBV7-2 to TRBJ2-6; the match to TRBD2 covers 8 bases. Per germline, CDR1 SGHTA and CDR2 FQGNSA. J gave up 4 bases and V 1 base, and 9 bases lay outside the gene matches. There are 18 residues in the CDR3. The DNA of the CDR3 is TGTGCCAGCAGCTTAGTGCAGCGGGGGTTGGGGGGGGCCAACGTCCTGACTTTC. Its protein is CASSLVQRGLGGANVLTF.

This clone was detected only a few times. The chain is built from TRBV30 and TRBJ1-2; 9 nucleotides match TRBD1. CDR1 and CDR2 (germline): GTSNPN, SVGIG (reference sequence). The J segment lost 8 bases and the V segment lost 7 bases, leaving 8 bases of the junction unmatched. The CDR3 is 12 residues long. CDR3 bases: TGTGCCTTCGAGACAGGGGGAGTAGGCTACACCTTC. Translating gives CAFETGGVGYTF.

This chain joins TRBV5-4 and TRBJ2-1; TRBD2 aligns across 11 bases. V shed 0 bases and J 7 bases; nucleotides not matched to a gene: 6. Germline V gene lookup returns CDR1 SGHNT and CDR2 YYREEE (reference sequence). The CDR3 is 16 residues long. CDR3 sequence reads: CASSLELLAGGNEQFF. CDR3 sequence (DNA): TGTGCCAGCAGCTTGGAGTTGCTAGCGGGAGGTAATGAGCAGTTCTTC.

This rearrangement joins TRBV19 to TRBJ2-1; D is ambiguous. Trimming left V 3 bases short and J 6 bases short, with 6 bases between. CDR3 size: 12 residues. Germline assignment: CDR1 LNHDA and CDR2 SQIVND (reference sequence). The CDR3 protein is CASSISLNEQFF. CDR3 DNA: TGTGCCAGTAGTATTAGTCTCAATGAGCAGTTCTTC.

The chain has TRBV7-9 and TRBJ1-6; D gene ambiguous. Germline V gene data show CDR1 as SEHNR and CDR2 as FQNEAQ (reference sequence). The V gene lost 4 bases and the J gene lost 10 bases, with 14 bases spanning the gap. The CDR3 is made up of 14 amino acids. In DNA, the CDR3 is TGTGCCAGCAGCTCGGACGGGGTTTGGTCACCCCTCCACTTT. Translation gives CASSSDGVWSPLHF.

This clone was detected only a few times. The V and J genes are TRBV5-8 and TRBJ1-3, with TRBD1 identical over 10 bases. The ends lost 0 bases at V and 8 bases at J; junction bases unmatched: 8. The CDR3 runs to 16 residues. Germline V lookup: CDR1 SGHTS, CDR2 YDEGEE. The CDR3 nucleotides are TGTGCCAGCAGCTTGGAGCGGACAGGGGGGATGGACACCATATATTTT. It encodes CASSLERTGGMDTIYF. Supplemented by reference TRBV5-8 and TRBJ1-3, the full variable domain reads EAGVTQSPTHLIKTRGQQATLRCSPISGHTSVYWYQQALGLGLQFLLWYDEGEERNRGNFPPRFSGRQFPNYSSELNVNALELEDSALYLCASSLERTGGMDTIYFGEGSWLTVV.

This clone was picked up a small number of times. The chain links TRBV5-8 to TRBJ2-5; weak D call: TRBD2 (6 bases). Germline V gives CDR1 SGHTS, CDR2 YDEGEE. CDR3 length equals 13 residues. The V gene lost 1 base and the J gene lost 5 bases, with 9 bases spanning the gap. This CDR3 reads CASSLTGVETQYF. In DNA, the CDR3 is TGTGCCAGCAGCTTGACGGGGGTGGAGACCCAGTACTTC. Using reference TRBV5-8 and TRBJ2-5 for the parts outside the CDR3, the full variable domain is EAGVTQSPTHLIKTRGQQATLRCSPISGHTSVYWYQQALGLGLQFLLWYDEGEERNRGNFPPRFSGRQFPNYSSELNVNALELEDSALYLCASSLTGVETQYFGPGTRLLVL.

The chain links TRBV19 to TRBJ2-1; no firm D call. Germline V gives CDR1 LNHDA, CDR2 SQIVND (reference sequence). The CDR3 is made up of 14 amino acids. V was trimmed by 3 bases and J by 3 bases, leaving 9 bases between them. The CDR3 nucleotides read TGTGCCAGTAGTATGGGCCTTCGCTACAATGAGCAGTTCTTC. As protein: CASSMGLRYNEQFF.

The chain has TRBV4-1 and TRBJ1-1; 7 nucleotides line up with TRBD1. The CDR3 has 17 amino acids. V was clipped by 0 bases and J by 0 bases; unmatched bases: 7. Germline CDR1 and CDR2: MGHRA and YSYEKL. DNA for the CDR3: TGCGCCAGCAGCCAAGAGGCAGGGGGGAATATGAACACTGAAGCTTTCTTT. Translating gives CASSQEAGGNMNTEAFF.

This chain's CDR3 is CSATYSYEQYF. The CDR3 DNA reads as TGCAGTGCGACATATTCCTACGAGCAGTACTTC. The J gene is TRBJ2-7, the V gene TRBV20-1; no firm D call. V shed 6 bases and J shed 1 base, with 7 bases lying between them. Per the germline V gene, CDR1 is DFQATT and CDR2 is SNEGSKA (reference sequence). The CDR3 runs 11 residues.

The chain recombines TRBV2 with TRBJ1-3; D is uncertain. CDR3 length: 15 residues. CDR1 is SNHLY, CDR2 FYNNEI, per germline. V shed 4 bases and J shed 6 bases, with 16 bases lying between them. The CDR3: CASSGAGSVLNTIYF. The CDR3 coding sequence is TGTGCCAGCAGTGGGGCAGGATCGGTTTTAAACACCATATATTTT.

DNA for the CDR3: TGTGCCAGCAGCGCCGGACTAGCGGCTACCTACGAGCAGTACTTC. Translated: CASSAGLAATYEQYF. V is TRBV9 and J is TRBJ2-7; 10 nucleotides agree with TRBD2. CDR3 length: 15 amino acids. Trimming removed 3 bases from V and 2 bases from J; junction bases left unmatched: 5. CDR1 SGDLS and CDR2 YYNGEE come from the germline V gene.

This chain connects TRBV10-3 to TRBJ1-1, with a weak D call TRBD1 (6 bases). Germline V gene data show CDR1 as ENHRY and CDR2 as SYGVKD. CDR3 length equals 15 residues. Trimming left V 4 bases short and J 1 base short, with 13 bases between. CDR3 amino acids: CAISGHRVANTEAFF. The CDR3, as DNA: TGTGCCATCAGTGGCCACAGGGTTGCGAACACTGAAGCTTTCTTT.

The sample holds one count of this clone. The chain combines TRBV28 with TRBJ2-7; TRBD1 matches at 8 bases. Germline V gene data show CDR1 as MDHEN and CDR2 as SYDVKM. The J segment lost 5 bases and the V segment lost 5 bases, leaving 8 bases of the junction unmatched. CDR3 length equals 14 residues. The CDR3, as DNA: TGTGCCAGCAGTCCGCTGACAGGGGAGGACGAGCAGTACTTC. Its translation: CASSPLTGEDEQYF.

The V and J genes are TRBV5-6 and TRBJ2-5; a possible D gene is TRBD1 (6 bases). The V gene lost 4 bases and the J gene lost 3 bases, with 13 bases spanning the gap. This CDR3 region has 14 residues. Germline V gene lookup returns CDR1 SGHDT and CDR2 YYEEEE. This chain's CDR3 is CASSQGTVKETQYF. As DNA, the CDR3 is TGTGCCAGCAGCCAGGGGACGGTGAAAGAGACCCAGTACTTC. Full variable domain (remainder filled in from reference TRBV5-6 and TRBJ2-5): DAGVTQSPTHLIKTRGQQVTLRCSPKSGHDTVSWYQQALGQGPQFIFQYYEEEERQRGNFPDRFSGHQFPNYSSELNVNALLLGDSALYLCASSQGTVKETQYFGPGTRLLVL.

The table lists this clone with a few counts. The chain combines TRBV5-6 with TRBJ2-2; tentatively, D is TRBD2 (5 bases). Trimming shortened V by 2 bases and J by 5 bases, and 13 bases separated the two germline ends. In germline, CDR1 is SGHDT, CDR2 YYEEEE. This CDR3 contains 15 residues. CDR3 in amino acids: CASSFGPRGTGELFF. DNA for the CDR3: TGTGCCAGCAGCTTCGGGCCCCGAGGGACCGGGGAGCTGTTTTTT.

The V gene is TRBV18, the J gene TRBJ1-5; D is unclear. V dropped 5 bases and J dropped 4 bases, with 21 bases sitting between them. This CDR3 spans 17 amino acids. Germline values: CDR1 KGHSH, CDR2 LQKENI. The CDR3 DNA sequence: TGTGCCAGCTCATTACCGGGAATACCGGCGGGAAATCAGCCCCAGCATTTT. It yields the protein CASSLPGIPAGNQPQHF.

This clone was seen more than once but under ten times. The rearrangement links TRBV19 to TRBJ2-5; 8 bases are a match to TRBD1. V was clipped by 3 bases and J by 4 bases; unmatched bases: 13. The CDR3 consists of 17 residues. From germline, CDR1 is LNHDA and CDR2 SQIVND (reference sequence). CDR3 in amino acids: CASSITDRDPGGETQYF. Here the CDR3 DNA reads TGTGCCAGTAGTATCACGGACAGGGACCCCGGGGGAGAGACCCAGTACTTC.